This paragraph reports one TCR beta chain. This specimen belongs to a study of CD8+CD57+ T cells in acquired aplastic anemia. Genomic DNA templated the TCR beta VDJ and CDR3 profiling. Using its own MiXCR run on the reads, TCRdb lists one record per CDR3 protein. Of approximately 380,000 distinct CDR3 sequences listed, 65% to 80% are singletons. Deletions cut 4 bases from V and 9 bases from J, with 10 bases between. CDR3 length equals 11 residues. Germline assignment: CDR1 SGHNT and CDR2 YYREEE (reference sequence). The sequence derives from a human donor in good health, serving as a control. The chain uses TRBV5-4 and TRBJ1-2, with D uncertain. Sequenced material: sorted CD4+, CD8+, or CD8+CD57+ T cells (not recorded which) from PBMCs. The CDR3 protein is CASSRRVSYTF. The CDR3 DNA reads TGTGCCAGCAGCCGACGGGTCAGCTACACCTTC.